One and the same sample provided the 19 T cell receptor beta chains below, sequenced in a study of shared clonotypes between healthy human individuals. Data came from immunoSEQ multiplex PCR; TCRdb stores just in-frame clones and leaves some out. The sample lists about 680,000 clones, less than 80% occurring once. Input material: memory CD4+ T cells sorted from blood. The subset here: CD45RA-negative fraction. All receptors come from a woman in her twenties or thirties in good health.

This sequence joins TRBV10-1 and TRBJ1-5, with 9 bases that match TRBD1. The germline V gene has CDR1 WNHNN and CDR2 SYGVQD (reference sequence). The CDR3 consists of 17 residues. With V trimmed by 7 bases and J by 5 bases, 15 bases remained unmatched. The CDR3 region is CASIGGTGRDAHQPQHF. CDR3 DNA sequence: TGCGCCAGCATTGGGGGGACAGGGAGGGATGCACATCAGCCCCAGCATTTT.

This chain joins TRBV11-2 and TRBJ2-1; D perhaps matches TRBD2 (5 bases). The CDR3 covers 13 residues. Between the trimmed V and J ends, which lost 1 base and 4 bases, there was a span of 5 bases. The germline gives CDR1 SGHAT, CDR2 FQNNGV. CDR3 sequence reads: CASSLGEYNEQFF. DNA for the CDR3: TGTGCCAGCAGCTTAGGGGAGTACAATGAGCAGTTCTTC.

The chain links TRBV7-2 to TRBJ2-7, with 7 bases aligning to TRBD2. Germline CDR1 and CDR2: SGHTA and FQGNSA. CDR3 length: 14 residues. V shed 1 base and J 6 bases; nucleotides not matched to a gene: 6. CDR3 protein: CASSLEGTILEQYF. In DNA form, the CDR3 reads TGTGCCAGCAGCTTAGAGGGGACTATTCTCGAGCAGTACTTC.

The sample holds one count of this clone. The chain uses TRBV15 and TRBJ2-1; 7 positions agree with TRBD2. Germline lookup yields CDR1 LNHNV and CDR2 YYDKDF (reference sequence). V was pared by 0 bases and J by 9 bases, with 8 bases of the junction left unmatched. This CDR3 is 15 amino acids long. CDR3 amino acids: CATSRDPRDYPEQFF. In DNA form, the CDR3 reads TGTGCCACCAGCAGAGATCCTCGGGACTACCCTGAGCAGTTCTTC.

The V and J genes are TRBV28 and TRBJ2-3; possible D gene TRBD2, 6 bases. Deletions cut 4 bases from V and 2 bases from J, with 22 bases between. The CDR3 runs 18 residues. CDR1 is MDHEN, CDR2 SYDVKM, per germline. The chain's CDR3 is CASSSPGRAGTVTDTQYF. In DNA, the CDR3 is TGTGCCAGCAGTTCACCAGGGCGGGCGGGAACAGTCACAGATACGCAGTATTTT.

This rearrangement joins TRBV18 to TRBJ2-5; TRBD1 matches at 8 bases. The CDR3 has 14 residues. With V trimmed by 3 bases and J by 2 bases, 2 bases remained unmatched. Germline CDR1 KGHSH, CDR2 LQKENI. Written as DNA, the CDR3 is TGTGCCAGCTCACCGGGACAGGATCAAGAGACCCAGTACTTC. Translated, it gives CASSPGQDQETQYF.

CDR3 loop: CASSESGGLEQFF. In nucleotides, the CDR3 is TGCGCCAGCAGTGAGTCAGGGGGGCTTGAGCAGTTCTTC. V gene TRBV10-1 combines with J gene TRBJ2-1; either TRBD1 or TRBD2 may fit D (6 bases each). Per the germline V gene, CDR1 is WNHNN and CDR2 is SYGVQD (reference sequence). CDR3 size: 13 residues. Between the trimmed V and J ends, which lost 0 bases and 9 bases, there was a span of 9 bases.

This clone was picked up a small number of times. The V gene is TRBV28, the J gene TRBJ2-7; 8 bases fit TRBD1. In germline, CDR1 is MDHEN, CDR2 SYDVKM. CDR3 size: 15 residues. With 7 bases clipped from V and 3 bases from J, the junction kept 11 bases outside the gene matches. The CDR3 reads CASIPGGQEYYEQYF. The CDR3 nucleotides are TGTGCCAGCATACCCGGGGGACAGGAGTACTACGAGCAGTACTTC. Variable domain in full (rest from reference TRBV28 and TRBJ2-7): DVKVTQSSRYLVKRTGEKVFLECVQDMDHENMFWYRQDPGLGLRLIYFSYDVKMKEKGDIPEGYSVSREKKERFSLILESASTNQTSMYLCASIPGGQEYYEQYFGPGTRLTVT.

The chain has TRBV30 and TRBJ1-3; a weak D match, TRBD1 (6 bases). The ends were cut back, 4 bases at V and 3 bases at J, with 10 bases in the middle. The CDR3 contains 13 residues. The germline V gene encodes CDR1 GTSNPN and CDR2 SVGIG (reference sequence). CDR3 residues: CAWNRAGGNTIYF. In DNA, the CDR3 is TGTGCCTGGAACAGGGCGGGTGGAAACACCATATATTTT. Drawing the rest from reference TRBV30 and TRBJ1-3, the complete variable domain is SQTIHQWPATLVQPVGSPLSLECTVEGTSNPNLYWYRQAAGRGLQLLFYSVGIGQISSEVPQNLSASRPQDRQFILSSKKLLLSDSGFYLCAWNRAGGNTIYFGEGSWLTVV.

The chain combines TRBV6-5 with TRBJ1-1, with no clear D. V lost 0 bases and J lost 4, with 6 bases in between. This CDR3 has 13 amino acids. Per the germline V gene, CDR1 is MNHEY and CDR2 is SVGAGI. CDR3 loop: CASSYSGGTEAFF. CDR3 nucleotide sequence: TGTGCCAGCAGTTACTCGGGTGGCACTGAAGCTTTCTTT.

This chain connects TRBV5-5 to TRBJ1-2; D not certain. The length of the CDR3 is 14 residues. With 1 base removed from V and 0 bases from J, the gap between germline ends came to 7 bases. Germline V gives CDR1 SGHKS, CDR2 YYEKEE (reference sequence). The CDR3 sequence: CASSLLQSNYGYTF. The CDR3 coding sequence is TGTGCCAGCAGCTTGTTACAGTCTAACTATGGCTACACCTTC.

V and J are TRBV28 and TRBJ1-5; D is ambiguous. CDR3 length: 14 residues. V dropped 3 bases and J dropped 3 bases, with 9 bases sitting between them. CDR1 MDHEN and CDR2 SYDVKM come from the germline V gene. This CDR3 is CASSFGQNNQPQHF. The CDR3 DNA follows: TGTGCCAGCAGTTTCGGGCAGAACAATCAGCCCCAGCATTTT. The entire variable domain, with the rest obtained from reference TRBV28 and TRBJ1-5, is as follows: DVKVTQSSRYLVKRTGEKVFLECVQDMDHENMFWYRQDPGLGLRLIYFSYDVKMKEKGDIPEGYSVSREKKERFSLILESASTNQTSMYLCASSFGQNNQPQHFGDGTRLSIL.

This rearrangement joins TRBV28 to TRBJ1-1, with D possibly matching TRBD1 (6 bases). The CDR3 is 14 residues long. The germline CDR1 and CDR2 sequences are MDHEN and SYDVKM. Trimming stripped 2 bases from V and 7 bases from J, with 14 bases between. The CDR3 sequence is CASSLEGGALEAFF. The DNA for the CDR3 is TGTGCCAGCAGTTTAGAAGGGGGGGCCCTTGAAGCTTTCTTT.

The V gene is TRBV25-1, the J gene TRBJ2-1; 9 positions agree with TRBD1. Germline V gene sequence: CDR1 MGHDK, CDR2 SYGVNS. V shed 2 bases and J 8 bases; nucleotides not matched to a gene: 13. The CDR3 runs to 17 residues. The CDR3 reads CASSEHLQGAKTDEQFF. CDR3 in DNA: TGTGCCAGCAGTGAACACCTACAGGGGGCGAAAACAGATGAGCAGTTCTTC.

The J gene is TRBJ1-4, the V gene TRBV6-5, with 8 bases identical to TRBD1. Trimming at V came to 6 bases and at J to 5 bases, leaving 5 bases not matched to a gene. The CDR3 length is 14 residues. Germline CDR1 is MNHEY and CDR2 is SVGAGI. The CDR3 nucleotides are TGTGCCAGCAGCCGACGGACAGGGAATGAAAAACTGTTTTTT. This encodes CASSRRTGNEKLFF.

This clone appeared once. V and J are TRBV28 and TRBJ2-1, with 9 bases fitting TRBD1. V trimming: 0 bases; J trimming: 7 bases; junction bases outside the gene matches: 4. CDR1 is MDHEN and CDR2 is SYDVKM in the germline V gene. CDR3 length equals 15 residues. The CDR3 loop reads CASSLWDRGRNEQFF. The DNA of the CDR3 is TGTGCCAGCAGTTTATGGGACAGGGGCAGAAATGAGCAGTTCTTC.

V gene TRBV28 combines with J gene TRBJ1-1, with a tentative D call TRBD1 (6 bases). Germline V gene lookup returns CDR1 MDHEN and CDR2 SYDVKM. This CDR3 has 14 amino acids. Between the trimmed V and J ends, which lost 7 bases and 6 bases, there was a span of 18 bases. The CDR3 sequence is CASTTSGRGPEAFF. In DNA, the CDR3 is TGTGCCAGCACTACCTCGGGCAGGGGCCCTGAAGCTTTCTTT.

The chain is built from TRBV19 and TRBJ1-1, with 8 bases identical to TRBD1. CDR3 size: 14 residues. CDR1 LNHDA and CDR2 SQIVND come from the germline V gene (reference sequence). V was clipped by 8 bases and J by 4 bases; unmatched bases: 9. The CDR3 DNA is TGTGCCAGTGGAAGGGACAGGTTGGCCACTGAAGCTTTCTTT. Its protein product is CASGRDRLATEAFF.

This clone was detected only a few times. The chain has TRBV5-1 and TRBJ1-2; 8 bases match TRBD1. Germline V lookup: CDR1 SGHRS, CDR2 YFSETQ. The CDR3 is made up of 15 amino acids. The ends lost 0 bases at V and 6 bases at J; junction bases unmatched: 7. CDR3 sequence: CASSLAHRGFDGYTF. For the CDR3, the DNA is TGCGCCAGCAGCTTGGCCCACAGGGGGTTTGATGGCTACACCTTC. The whole variable domain, remainder taken from reference TRBV5-1 and TRBJ1-2, is KAGVTQTPRYLIKTRGQQVTLSCSPISGHRSVSWYQQTPGQGLQFLFEYFSETQRNKGNFPGRFSGRQFSNSRSEMNVSTLELGDSALYLCASSLAHRGFDGYTFGSGTRLTVV.